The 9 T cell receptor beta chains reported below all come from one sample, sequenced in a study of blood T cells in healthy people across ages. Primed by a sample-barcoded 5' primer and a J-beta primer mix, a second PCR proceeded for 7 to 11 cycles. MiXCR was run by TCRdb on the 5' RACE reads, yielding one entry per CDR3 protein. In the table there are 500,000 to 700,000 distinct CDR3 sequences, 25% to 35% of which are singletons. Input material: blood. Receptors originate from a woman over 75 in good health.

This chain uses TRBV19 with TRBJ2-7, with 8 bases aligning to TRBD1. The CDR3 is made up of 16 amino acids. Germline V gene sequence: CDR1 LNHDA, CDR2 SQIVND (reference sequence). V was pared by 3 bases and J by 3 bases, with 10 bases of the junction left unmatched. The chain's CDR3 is CASSIQGATGRYEQYF. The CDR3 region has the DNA TGTGCCAGTAGTATCCAGGGGGCGACGGGTCGCTACGAGCAGTACTTC.

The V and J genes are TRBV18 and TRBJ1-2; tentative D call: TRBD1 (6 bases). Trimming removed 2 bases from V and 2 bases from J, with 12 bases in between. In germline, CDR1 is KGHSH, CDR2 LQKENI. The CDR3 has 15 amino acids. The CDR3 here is CASSPEGGANYGYTF. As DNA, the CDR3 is TGTGCCAGCTCACCAGAGGGGGGCGCGAACTATGGCTACACCTTC. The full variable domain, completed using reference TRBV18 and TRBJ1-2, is NAGVMQNPRHLVRRRGQEARLRCSPMKGHSHVYWYRQLPEEGLKFMVYLQKENIIDESGMPKERFSAEFPKEGPSILRIQQVVRGDSAAYFCASSPEGGANYGYTFGSGTRLTVV.

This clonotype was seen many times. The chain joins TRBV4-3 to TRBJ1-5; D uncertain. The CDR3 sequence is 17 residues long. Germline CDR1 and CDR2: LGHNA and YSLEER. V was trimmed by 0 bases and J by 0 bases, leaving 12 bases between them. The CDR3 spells CASSQEWALYSNQPQHF. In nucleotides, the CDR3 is TGCGCCAGCAGCCAAGAGTGGGCCCTATATAGCAATCAGCCCCAGCATTTT.

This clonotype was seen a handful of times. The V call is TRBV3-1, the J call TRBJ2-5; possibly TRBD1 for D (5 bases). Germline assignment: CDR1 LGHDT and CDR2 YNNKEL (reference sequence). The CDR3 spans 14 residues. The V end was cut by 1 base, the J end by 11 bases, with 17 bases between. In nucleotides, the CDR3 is TGTGCCAGCAGCCAAGCGGCAGGGTACAATGAGCAGTACTTC. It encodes CASSQAAGYNEQYF.

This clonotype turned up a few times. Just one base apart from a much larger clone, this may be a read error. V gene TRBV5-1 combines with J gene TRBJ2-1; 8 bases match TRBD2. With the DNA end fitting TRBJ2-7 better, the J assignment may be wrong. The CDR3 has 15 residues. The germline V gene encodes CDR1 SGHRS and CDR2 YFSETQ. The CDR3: CASSSGGGFYNEQYF. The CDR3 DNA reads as TGCGCCAGCAGCTCGGGGGGGGGATTCTACAATGAGCAGTACTTC.

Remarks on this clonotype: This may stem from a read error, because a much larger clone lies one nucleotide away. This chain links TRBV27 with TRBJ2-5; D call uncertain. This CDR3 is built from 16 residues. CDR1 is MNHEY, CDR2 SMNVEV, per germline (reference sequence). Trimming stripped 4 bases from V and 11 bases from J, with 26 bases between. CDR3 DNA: TGTGCCAGCAGTTCCCCAGTTTCGAGAGACAACAATGAGCAGTACTTC. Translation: CASSSPVSRDNNEQYF.

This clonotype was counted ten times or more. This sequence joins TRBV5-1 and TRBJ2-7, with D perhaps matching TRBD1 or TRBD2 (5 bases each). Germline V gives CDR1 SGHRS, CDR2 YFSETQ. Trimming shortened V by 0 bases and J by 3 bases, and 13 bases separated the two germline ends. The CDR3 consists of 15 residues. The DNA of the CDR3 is TGCGCCAGCAGCTTGGACGGGGCAACCTTCTACGAGCAGTACTTC. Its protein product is CASSLDGATFYEQYF.

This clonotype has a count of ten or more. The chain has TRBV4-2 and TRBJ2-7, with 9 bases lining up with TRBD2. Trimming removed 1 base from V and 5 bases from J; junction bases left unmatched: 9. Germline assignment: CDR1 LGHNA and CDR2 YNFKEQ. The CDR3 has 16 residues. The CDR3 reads CASSQVRSGGFDEQYF. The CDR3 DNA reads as TGTGCCAGCAGCCAAGTTCGGAGCGGGGGGTTCGACGAGCAGTACTTC.

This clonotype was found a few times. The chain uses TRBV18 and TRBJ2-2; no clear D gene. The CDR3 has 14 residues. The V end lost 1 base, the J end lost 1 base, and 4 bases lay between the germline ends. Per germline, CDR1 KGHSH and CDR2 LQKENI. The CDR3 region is CASSPQGNTGELFF. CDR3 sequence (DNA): TGTGCCAGCTCACCACAGGGGAACACCGGGGAGCTGTTTTTT.